This T cell receptor (beta chain) was sequenced in a study of CD4 and CD8 cells across lung adenocarcinoma regions. Trimming took off 0 bases at V and 4 bases at J, with 13 bases between the two ends. Germline V gene data show CDR1 as MNHEY and CDR2 as SVGAGI. The CDR3 has 15 residues. One entry per CDR3 protein results from TCRdb running MiXCR on the PCR reads. The profile shows under 8,500 distinct CDR3 sequences, less than 55% of them singletons. Localized lung adenocarcinoma, a non-small cell lung cancer, affected the donors. Sequencing input: CD8+ T cells from the center of a lung tumor. This clonotype was sampled from a male donor with lung adenocarcinoma. The CD4 and CD8 labels of this study may be unreliable. The rearrangement uses TRBV6-5 and TRBJ2-7; D gene ambiguous. The CDR3 region is CASSYSGSRAYEQYF. CDR3 nucleotide sequence: TGTGCCAGCAGTTACTCCGGCAGTAGGGCGTACGAGCAGTACTTC.